This T cell receptor (beta chain) comes out of a study of T cell responses to AZD1222 COVID-19 vaccine. Study findings and constraints: Females outnumbered males among donors, who were mostly white British; clonal diversity was possibly underestimated. Only a handful of people who got AZD1222 tested seropositive at baseline.

Second-dose schedules of about 4 or about 12 weeks were combined. Libraries were prepared by immunoSEQ multiplex PCR; TCRdb keeps only in-frame clonotypes and omits some of them. The top ten clones hold 1.6% of a sample with around 180,000 clones, 85% to 95% of them seen once. V was clipped by 9 bases and J by 3 bases, with 26 bases between them. Per the germline V gene, CDR1 is WNHNN and CDR2 is SYGVQD (reference sequence). CDR3 length: 17 residues. A remark on this clone: As yet, its antigen is unknown.

This receptor was identified in an adult who received the AZD1222 COVID-19 vaccine. This material consisted of peripheral blood, taken 28 days after the second AZD1222 dose. This rearrangement joins TRBV10-1 to TRBJ1-1; D is possibly TRBD1 (5 bases). CDR3 sequence reads: CASDGGPPQLLYTEAFF. The CDR3, as DNA: TGCGCCAGTGATGGGGGACCACCCCAATTGTTGTACACTGAAGCTTTCTTT.